Each of the 19 T cell receptor beta chains below was sequenced from the same sample in a study of cytomegalovirus exposure and HLA in healthy donors. Primers: 60 Vbeta forward and 13 Jbeta reverse. Sequencing used immunoSEQ multiplex PCR; TCRdb keeps in-frame clones, though not all of them. The sample includes around 180,000 clones, around 78% seen only once; the top ten take less than 15%. The sequenced material came from PBMCs. All receptors derive from a woman in her 50s in good health and CMV-seropositive.

CDR3 in amino acids: CASHSTDIPSDTQYF. The CDR3 DNA follows: TGTGCCAGCCATAGCACGGACATACCATCAGATACGCAGTATTTT. This chain connects TRBV7-9 to TRBJ2-3; D is perhaps TRBD1 (5 bases). The CDR3 extends over 15 amino acids. V lost 8 bases, J lost 4 bases, and 19 bases lay in between. Germline V gene lookup returns CDR1 SEHNR and CDR2 FQNEAQ (reference sequence).

Of note for this clone: Since the CDR3 does not end with the conserved phenylalanine or tryptophan, this likely comes from a read error. V usage is TRBV11-1 and J usage is TRBJ2-3; D remains ambiguous. The CDR3 consists of 14 residues. V lost 1 base to trimming and J lost 2 bases, with 7 bases between them. Looked up from germline, CDR1 is SGHAT and CDR2 is FQDESV (reference sequence). This CDR3 reads CASSLGPVTDTQYL. In DNA, the CDR3 is TGTGCCAGCAGCTTAGGGCCAGTCACAGATACGCAGTATCTT.

This clone was counted a single time. The rearrangement uses TRBV6-1 and TRBJ2-7; D gene uncertain. The CDR3 consists of 14 residues. V lost 8 bases, J lost 0 bases, and 14 bases lay in between. CDR1 and CDR2 (germline): MNHNS, SASEGT. The CDR3 sequence is CASLQARHSYEQYF. DNA for the CDR3: TGTGCCAGCCTTCAAGCGCGTCACTCCTACGAGCAGTACTTC.

The chain links TRBV5-1 to TRBJ1-3, with 10 bases matching TRBD1. Germline lookup yields CDR1 SGHRS and CDR2 YFSETQ. After removal of 5 bases from V and 2 bases from J, the junction contained 4 bases not matched to a gene. The CDR3 has 15 amino acids. The CDR3 reads CASSRDRGTGNTIYF. In nucleotides, the CDR3 is TGCGCCAGCAGTCGGGACAGGGGTACTGGAAACACCATATATTTT. Variable domain in full (rest from reference TRBV5-1 and TRBJ1-3): KAGVTQTPRYLIKTRGQQVTLSCSPISGHRSVSWYQQTPGQGLQFLFEYFSETQRNKGNFPGRFSGRQFSNSRSEMNVSTLELGDSALYLCASSRDRGTGNTIYFGEGSWLTVV.

The V and J genes are TRBV30 and TRBJ1-1; no firm D call. The V gene lost 2 bases and the J gene lost 4 bases, with 11 bases spanning the gap. The CDR3 spans 13 residues. Germline V gene lookup returns CDR1 GTSNPN and CDR2 SVGIG (reference sequence). The CDR3 spells CAWSPATGTEAFF. The CDR3 DNA follows: TGTGCCTGGAGTCCAGCGACTGGCACTGAAGCTTTCTTT.

The chain joins TRBV6-1 to TRBJ2-7; 8 bases map to TRBD1. CDR1 and CDR2 (germline): MNHNS, SASEGT. V gave up 6 bases and J gave up 3 bases; unmatched junction bases: 4. The CDR3 sequence is 13 residues long. The CDR3 is CASSITGGYEQYF. The CDR3 coding sequence is TGTGCCAGCAGCATAACAGGGGGCTACGAGCAGTACTTC.

The V and J genes are TRBV6-1 and TRBJ1-6, with D possibly being TRBD1 (5 bases). The CDR3 totals 15 residues. Trimming removed 3 bases from V and 4 bases from J, with 10 bases in between. Germline CDR1 reads MNHNS; CDR2 reads SASEGT. The CDR3 DNA follows: TGTGCCAGCAGTGAGGTGACAGAGTATAATTCACCCCTCCACTTT. This sequence encodes CASSEVTEYNSPLHF.

Only a few counts were recorded for this clone. This chain connects TRBV19 to TRBJ1-1; 7 nucleotides agree with TRBD1. The CDR3 is made up of 11 amino acids. Germline CDR1 and CDR2: LNHDA and SQIVND (reference sequence). The V gene end was trimmed by 8 bases and the J gene end by 4 bases; junction bases not matched to a gene: 1. CDR3 sequence reads: CASAGGTEAFF. In nucleotides, the CDR3 is TGTGCCAGTGCAGGGGGCACTGAAGCTTTCTTT.

The CDR3 loop reads CASSSTGSGNTIYF. The CDR3 bases are TGTGCCAGCAGCTCCACAGGCTCTGGAAACACCATATATTTT. This chain connects TRBV13 to TRBJ1-3, with D possibly being TRBD1 (5 bases). The CDR3 extends over 14 amino acids. Trimming shortened V by 4 bases and J by 0 bases, and 7 bases separated the two germline ends. Germline-derived CDR1 and CDR2 are PRHDT and FYEKMQ (reference sequence).

The CDR3 coding sequence is TGTGCCAGCAGCTCCCTAACTAGCGACTTTGAGGATGAGCAGTTCTTC. Translation: CASSSLTSDFEDEQFF. This chain connects TRBV11-2 to TRBJ2-1; 7 positions match TRBD2. The CDR3 loop spans 16 amino acids. The V gene's germline CDR1 is SGHAT and CDR2 FQNNGV. V shed 4 bases and J 8 bases; nucleotides not matched to a gene: 14.

The gene calls are TRBV27 and TRBJ1-2; unclear D gene. The V end was cut by 5 bases, the J end by 10 bases, with 14 bases between. The length of the CDR3 is 12 residues. Per germline, CDR1 MNHEY and CDR2 SMNVEV (reference sequence). The CDR3 protein is CASSTTGLSYTF. DNA of the CDR3: TGTGCCAGCAGTACCACTGGTTTGTCCTACACCTTC.

The CDR3 loop is CAWSSGVDQPQHF. The CDR3 nucleotides read TGTGCCTGGAGTTCAGGGGTGGATCAGCCCCAGCATTTT. The chain is built from TRBV30 and TRBJ1-5; the D gene is possibly TRBD1 (6 bases). Per the germline V gene, CDR1 is GTSNPN and CDR2 is SVGIG (reference sequence). This CDR3 is 13 amino acids long. V was pared by 2 bases and J by 5 bases, with 10 bases between.

This clone came up a few times. The chain links TRBV6-5 to TRBJ1-3; D is unresolved. In germline, CDR1 is MNHEY, CDR2 SVGAGI. CDR3 length equals 13 residues. V lost 8 bases and J 0 bases, leaving 8 bases between the germline ends. The CDR3 DNA reads TGTGCCAGCGGAGAGAGCTCTGGAAACACCATATATTTT. Protein product: CASGESSGNTIYF.

The chain recombines TRBV5-1 with TRBJ2-5, with D maybe TRBD1 (5 bases). The germline CDR1 and CDR2 sequences are SGHRS and YFSETQ. The CDR3 has 14 amino acids. V was shortened by 0 bases and J by 3 bases, with 9 bases between the two germline ends. The CDR3 reads CASSLAGREETQYF. CDR3 DNA: TGCGCCAGCAGCTTGGCCGGCAGGGAAGAGACCCAGTACTTC.

V is TRBV25-1 and J is TRBJ2-5; possibly TRBD2 for D (6 bases). V was shortened by 8 bases and J by 4 bases, with 17 bases between the two germline ends. The germline gives CDR1 MGHDK, CDR2 SYGVNS. This CDR3 has 14 residues. The CDR3 loop is CASSEPGARETQYF. The CDR3 DNA reads TGTGCCAGCTCCGAACCGGGAGCTCGAGAGACCCAGTACTTC.

In its sample, this clone was seen once. The chain employs TRBV10-3 and TRBJ1-3; no clear D. V lost 9 bases and J lost 4, with 16 bases in between. The germline V gene has CDR1 ENHRY and CDR2 SYGVKD. CDR3 size: 14 residues. The CDR3 is CAIGDYAAGNTIYF. The CDR3 DNA follows: TGTGCCATTGGAGACTACGCGGCCGGAAACACCATATATTTT.

This clone was observed a single time. V and J are TRBV19 and TRBJ1-4; D is possibly TRBD1 (5 bases). The CDR3 has 13 residues. Germline V gene lookup returns CDR1 LNHDA and CDR2 SQIVND (reference sequence). V lost 7 bases and J lost 13, with 19 bases in between. The CDR3, as DNA: TGTGCCAGTAACATGCGGCGGGGCTCTGTACTGTTTTTT. Its protein is CASNMRRGSVLFF.

This chain links TRBV6-5 with TRBJ1-1; D perhaps matches TRBD1 (5 bases). CDR1 is MNHEY and CDR2 is SVGAGI in the germline V gene. This CDR3 has 13 amino acids. The V end lost 2 bases, the J end lost 1 base, and 5 bases lay between the germline ends. The CDR3 loop is CASSYDRNTEAFF. CDR3 coding DNA: TGTGCCAGCAGTTACGACAGGAACACTGAAGCTTTCTTT.

CDR3 residues: CASSSGISGNTIYF. The CDR3 coding sequence is TGTGCCAGCAGTTCAGGGATCTCTGGAAACACCATATATTTT. The V call is TRBV6-5, the J call TRBJ1-3, with D possibly TRBD1 on 5 matching bases. Trimming removed 4 bases at V and 0 bases at J, with 7 bases between. This CDR3 is built from 14 residues. CDR1 and CDR2 from the germline V gene are MNHEY and SVGAGI.